This is a list of T cell receptor beta chains from one sample in a study of blood T cells in healthy people across ages. MiXCR, applied by TCRdb to the 5' RACE reads, yields one record per CDR3 protein. Here the sample spans over a million distinct CDR3 sequences, 42% being singletons. What was sequenced was blood. These receptors were obtained from a woman aged 18 to 35 in good health. CDR3s include the opening cysteine and the closing phenylalanine or tryptophan. The D gene is left open where the match is weak. Only some rows state a clone size, as once, few, many or a class for expanded clones.

TRBD2	TRBV11-3	NA	TRBJ2-3	TGTGCCAGCAGCTTAGAAGTGGGGGAGGGACCAACGAATACGCAGTATTTT	CASSLEVGEGPTNTQYF
NA	TRBV12-3/TRBV12-4	NA	TRBJ2-1	TGTGCCAGCAGGACCCCGGGCTACTTGAATGAGCAGTTCTTC	CASRTPGYLNEQFF
NA	TRBV27	few	TRBJ2-1	TGTGCCAGCAGTCCCCCGGGACTTTACAATGAGCAGTTCTTC	CASSPPGLYNEQFF
TRBD2	TRBV6-6	NA	TRBJ2-3	TGTGCCAGCAGGGTAGCGGGGGGGCAGTTCGGGGATACGCAGTATTTT	CASRVAGGQFGDTQYF
NA	TRBV7-2	NA	TRBJ2-7	TGTGCCAGCAGACAACCGGGACACATTCGTTACAATGAGCAGTACTTC	CASRQPGHIRYNEQYF
NA	TRBV7-2	NA	TRBJ1-1	TGTGCCAGCAGCTTTGAGGGGGGCTGGAACACTGAAGCTTTCTTT	CASSFEGGWNTEAFF
TRBD2	TRBV4-1	many	TRBJ2-1	TGCGCCAGCAGCCAAGCTTTTGGCGGGGGGGCCGGGAATGAGCAGTTCTTC	CASSQAFGGGAGNEQFF
NA	TRBV20-1	NA	TRBJ2-1	TGCAGTGCTAGAGATGGTTTCTACTACAATGAGCAGTTCTTC	CSARDGFYYNEQFF
NA	TRBV2	NA	TRBJ1-5	TGTGCCAGCAGTGAATGGCAGTCTAGCAATCAGCCCCAGCATTTT	CASSEWQSSNQPQHF
NA	TRBV5-1	few	TRBJ2-5	TGCGCCAGCACCCGGGACTACCAAGAGACCCAGTACTTC	CASTRDYQETQYF
NA	TRBV5-1	NA	TRBJ2-5	TGCGCCAGCAGCTTGAGTACTGCTTCCCAAGAGACCCAGTACTTC	CASSLSTASQETQYF
NA	TRBV7-2	few	TRBJ2-7	TGTGCCAGCAGCTTCCTGCAGTGGGCTGAGCAGTACTTC	CASSFLQWAEQYF
NA	TRBV7-2	few	TRBJ1-2	TGTGCCGCTCGGGGACGGAACAACTATGGCTACACCTTC	CAARGRNNYGYTF
TRBD1	TRBV7-2	few	TRBJ2-5	TGTGCCAGCAGCTTATTGGACAGGGGGCACAGAGAGACCCAGTACTTC	CASSLLDRGHRETQYF
NA	TRBV6-9	NA	TRBJ1-1	TGTGCCAGCAGTCGACCCTTCAGGACACTGAACACTGAAGCTTTCTTT	CASSRPFRTLNTEAFF
NA	TRBV4-1	once	TRBJ2-7	TGCGCCAGCAGTAGAGACTACTCATTCTACGAGCAGTACTTC	CASSRDYSFYEQYF
NA	TRBV7-2	NA	TRBJ2-3	TGTGCCAGCAGCGTACAGGGCCCAGATACGCAGTATTTT	CASSVQGPDTQYF
NA	TRBV3-1	few	TRBJ2-7	TGTGTCAGCAGCCAAGATCGCAGCATAAGGACCTACGAGCAGTACTTC	CVSSQDRSIRTYEQYF
NA	TRBV7-2	NA	TRBJ2-6	TGTGCCAGCAGCTTAAGGGGCCTTAGCTCTGGGACCAACGTCCTGACTTTC	CASSLRGLSSGTNVLTF
TRBD2	TRBV6-1	NA	TRBJ2-3	TGTGCCAGCACCCAGCGGGGAACAGATACGCAGTATTTT	CASTQRGTDTQYF
NA	TRBV20-1	NA	TRBJ1-3	TGCAGTGCTAGCGGACAATCAAGAGGAAACACCATATATTTT	CSASGQSRGNTIYF
NA	TRBV28	few	TRBJ1-1	TGTGCCAGCACGTTAGCCCCCGGGGCCTACACTGAAGCTTTCTTT	CASTLAPGAYTEAFF
NA	TRBV7-9	few	TRBJ2-7	TGTGCCAGCAGCCCCGGGTCCCTCAATCAACAGTACTTC	CASSPGSLNQQYF
TRBD2	TRBV29-1	NA	TRBJ2-5	TGCAGCGTTGGGCCAAACGGGGGGGAGACCCAGTACTTC	CSVGPNGGETQYF
TRBD1	TRBV3-1	NA	TRBJ2-7	TGTGCCAGCAGCCACCGGACAGGGGTCTACGAGCAGTACTTC	CASSHRTGVYEQYF
TRBD2	TRBV12-3/TRBV12-4	NA	TRBJ2-3	TGTGCCAGCAGTCCTACTGGGCGGGAGGAGCAGTATTTT	CASSPTGREEQYF
TRBD2	TRBV24-1	NA	TRBJ2-5	TGTGCCACCAGTGCCGAGGGACTAGTCAAAGAGACCCAGTACTTC	CATSAEGLVKETQYF
NA	TRBV5-5	NA	TRBJ2-5	TGTGCCAGCAGCCCGATACCGACTGACCCCCTTCAAGAGACCCAGTACTTC	CASSPIPTDPLQETQYF
NA	TRBV5-1	NA	TRBJ2-1	TGCGCCAGCAGATCCGAATACAGGGATACAATACGCAATGAGCAGTTCTTC	CASRSEYRDTIRNEQFF
NA	TRBV3-1	NA	TRBJ2-7	TGTGCCAGCAGCCGAGTCTATTCCTACGAGCAGTACTTC	CASSRVYSYEQYF
TRBD2	TRBV20-1	NA	TRBJ2-1	TGCAGTGCCCAACTAGCGGGCCCTTACAATGAGCAGTTCTTC	CSAQLAGPYNEQFF
NA	TRBV6-5	NA	TRBJ2-2	TGTGCCAGCAGTTACTCAAGGGGTGGGGAGCTGTTTTTT	CASSYSRGGELFF
TRBD1	TRBV7-9	NA	TRBJ2-7	TGTGCCAGCAGCTTAGGCACCGGGACAGGGGTCCGGGACGAGCAGTACTTC	CASSLGTGTGVRDEQYF
NA	TRBV29-1	NA	TRBJ1-2	TGCAGCGTGGTAGGACAAGATGGCTACACCTTC	CSVVGQDGYTF
TRBD1	TRBV27	NA	TRBJ2-1	TGTGCCAGCAGCCCCTGGGACAGTAACAATGAGCAGTTCTTC	CASSPWDSNNEQFF
NA	TRBV6-5	few	TRBJ1-2	TGTGCCAGCAGTTTAGCCGGGTCTGCCTTCGGCTACACCTTC	CASSLAGSAFGYTF
TRBD2	TRBV3-1	NA	TRBJ2-1	TGTGCCAGCAGCCAAGACGCGGGCTGGAAGCGGACTAGCGGGGATTTATACAATGAGCAGTTCTTC	CASSQDAGWKRTSGDLYNEQFF
NA	TRBV4-1	NA	TRBJ1-1	TGCGCCAGCAGCCAAGGCCAAGAGATGAACACTGAAGCTTTCTTT	CASSQGQEMNTEAFF
NA	TRBV6-1	NA	TRBJ2-7	TGTGCCAGCAGTGAATTCTACTCTTACGAGCGGTACTTC	CASSEFYSYERYF
NA	TRBV6-5	NA	TRBJ2-5	TGTGCCACACTCCAGGGAGAGACCCAGTACTTC	CATLQGETQYF
NA	TRBV5-1	NA	TRBJ1-5	TGCGCCAGCAGCGGCGGGGAAAATAGCAATCAGCCCCAGCATTTT	CASSGGENSNQPQHF
NA	TRBV29-1	NA	TRBJ2-2	TGCAGCGTTGAGGGACTCGGGGAGCTGTTTTTT	CSVEGLGELFF
NA	TRBV29-1	few	TRBJ2-7	TGCAGCGTTGAAGCGCTATGGGGAACCGAGCAGTACTTC	CSVEALWGTEQYF
TRBD1	TRBV5-1	NA	TRBJ1-2	TGCGCCAGCAGCGTGGCGGGGACAGTCCAAGCCTCCTATGGCTACACCTTC	CASSVAGTVQASYGYTF
TRBD1	TRBV5-1	NA	TRBJ2-1	TGCGCCAGCAGCTCCCAGGGGGCGCACTCCTACAATGAGCAGTTCTTC	CASSSQGAHSYNEQFF
NA	TRBV10-3	NA	TRBJ2-7	TGTGCCATCACTGGAAGGACGTCGAACCGGGGCGAGCAGTACTTC	CAITGRTSNRGEQYF
NA	TRBV9	NA	TRBJ2-5	TGTGCCAGCAGCGTAGGATCGGCGTACCAAGAGACCCAGTACTTC	CASSVGSAYQETQYF
NA	TRBV5-1	many	TRBJ2-7	TGCGCCAGCAGCGGGGGACTTTCCTCCTACGAGCAGTACTTC	CASSGGLSSYEQYF
NA	TRBV27	few	TRBJ1-1	TGTGCCAGCAGTTATGTTATGAACACTGAAGCTTTCTTT	CASSYVMNTEAFF
NA	TRBV6-1	few	TRBJ2-7	TGTGCCAGCAGGGGCGACTACGAGCAGTACTTC	CASRGDYEQYF
NA	TRBV20-1	once	TRBJ2-7	TGCAGTGCTTCGCGACAGACGAGCTCCTACAATGAGCAGTACTTC	CSASRQTSSYNEQYF
NA	TRBV7-2	NA	TRBJ1-5	TGTGCCAGCAGACCCGGGGAGGGAGTCGGCAATCAGCCCCAGCATTTT	CASRPGEGVGNQPQHF